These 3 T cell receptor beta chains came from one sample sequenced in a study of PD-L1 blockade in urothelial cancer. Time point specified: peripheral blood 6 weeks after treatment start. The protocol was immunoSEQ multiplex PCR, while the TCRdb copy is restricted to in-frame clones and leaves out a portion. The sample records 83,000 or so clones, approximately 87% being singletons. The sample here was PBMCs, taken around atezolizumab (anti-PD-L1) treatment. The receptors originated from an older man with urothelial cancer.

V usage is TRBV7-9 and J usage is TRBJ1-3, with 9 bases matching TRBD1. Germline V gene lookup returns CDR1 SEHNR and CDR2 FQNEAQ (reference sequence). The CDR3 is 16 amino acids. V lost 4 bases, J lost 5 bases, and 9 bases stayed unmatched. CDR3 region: CASSSGTGIYRNTIYF. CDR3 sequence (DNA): TGTGCCAGCAGCTCCGGGACAGGGATTTATCGAAACACCATATATTTT.

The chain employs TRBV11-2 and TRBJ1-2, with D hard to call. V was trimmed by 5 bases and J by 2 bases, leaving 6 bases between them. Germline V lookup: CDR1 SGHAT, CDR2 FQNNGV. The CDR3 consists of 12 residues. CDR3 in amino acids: CASSPGNYGYTF. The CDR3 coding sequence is TGTGCCAGCAGCCCCGGGAACTATGGCTACACCTTC. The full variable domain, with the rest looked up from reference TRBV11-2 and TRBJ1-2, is EAGVAQSPRYKIIEKRQSVAFWCNPISGHATLYWYQQILGQGPKLLIQFQNNGVVDDSQLPKDRFSAERLKGVDSTLKIQPAKLEDSAVYLCASSPGNYGYTFGSGTRLTVV.

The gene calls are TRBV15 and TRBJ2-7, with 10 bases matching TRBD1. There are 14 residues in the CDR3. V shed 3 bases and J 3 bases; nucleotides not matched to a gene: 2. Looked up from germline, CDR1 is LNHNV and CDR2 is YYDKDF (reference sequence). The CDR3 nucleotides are TGTGCCACCAGCAGGGACAGGGGGGACTACGAGCAGTACTTC. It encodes CATSRDRGDYEQYF.